This section outlines one T cell receptor (beta chain) sequence together with its context. Its antigen is unidentified. The data were taken from a study of regulatory dendritic cells for organ transplantation. Study-wide points: Alloreactive memory CD8+ T cell pools varied considerably between individuals. Mature dendritic cells appeared to drive more memory CD8+ clonal expansion than regulatory ones.

Sorted T cells were CFSE-labeled and cultured 5 days with allogeneic regulatory or mature dendritic cells at 1:10. Sequencing was performed with immunoSEQ multiplex PCR; in TCRdb, only in-frame clones are kept and a portion is missing. The sample holds some 10,000 clones; approximately 80% are singletons and the top ten take 2.5% to 3%. The receptor comes from a human donor in good health. The specimen sequenced was memory CD4+ T cells from blood cultured with dendritic cells. Subset given: CD45RO+ memory T cells.

The CDR3 protein is CASSLGQLNTEAFF. CDR3 DNA sequence: TGTGCCAGCTCACTCGGGCAACTAAACACTGAAGCTTTCTTT. The chain joins TRBV18 to TRBJ1-1; D unresolved. The CDR3 consists of 14 residues. Deletions cut 4 bases from V and 2 bases from J, with 11 bases between. CDR1 and CDR2 from the germline V gene are KGHSH and LQKENI.